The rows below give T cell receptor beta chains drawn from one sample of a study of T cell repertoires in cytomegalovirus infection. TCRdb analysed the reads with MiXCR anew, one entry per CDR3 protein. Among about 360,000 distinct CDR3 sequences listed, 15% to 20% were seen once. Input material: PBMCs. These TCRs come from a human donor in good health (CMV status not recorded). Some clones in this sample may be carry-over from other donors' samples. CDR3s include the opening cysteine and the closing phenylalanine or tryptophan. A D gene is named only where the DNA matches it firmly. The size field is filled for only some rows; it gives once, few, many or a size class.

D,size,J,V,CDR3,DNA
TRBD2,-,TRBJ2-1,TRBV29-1,CSVGGLAGGTYNEQFF,TGCAGCGTTGGAGGGCTAGCGGGAGGCACCTACAATGAGCAGTTCTTC
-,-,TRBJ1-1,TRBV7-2,CASSPGLRMNTEAFF,TGTGCCAGCAGCCCCGGACTCAGGATGAACACTGAAGCTTTCTTT
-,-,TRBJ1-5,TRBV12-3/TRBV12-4,CASSLRDDQPQHF,TGTGCCAGCAGTTTGAGAGACGATCAGCCCCAGCATTTT
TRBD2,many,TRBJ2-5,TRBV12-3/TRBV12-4,CASSPTSVGETQYF,TGTGCCAGCAGCCCGACTAGCGTCGGGGAGACCCAGTACTTC
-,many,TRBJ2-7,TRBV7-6,CASSSPEQDEQYF,TGTGCCAGCAGCTCCCCCGAACAGGACGAGCAGTACTTC
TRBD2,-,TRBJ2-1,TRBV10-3,CAISGGVSYNEQFF,TGTGCCATCAGCGGGGGGGTCTCCTACAATGAGCAGTTCTTC
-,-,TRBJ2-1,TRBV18,CASSGGQDNEQFF,TGTGCCAGCTCGGGGGGGCAGGACAATGAGCAGTTCTTC
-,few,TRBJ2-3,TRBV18,CASSPPAPTDTQYF,TGTGCCAGCTCACCACCGGCCCCGACAGATACGCAGTATTTT
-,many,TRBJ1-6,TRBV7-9,CASSLAPLRYNSPLHF,TGTGCCAGCAGCTTAGCCCCTCTGCGCTATAATTCACCCCTCCACTTT
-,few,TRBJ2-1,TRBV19,CASAPGISDEQFF,TGTGCCAGTGCCCCAGGGATTAGCGATGAGCAGTTCTTC
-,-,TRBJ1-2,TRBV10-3,CAIGNGGRNGYTF,TGTGCCATCGGTAATGGGGGTAGGAATGGCTACACCTTC
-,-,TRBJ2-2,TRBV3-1,CASSHRLVFPGELFF,TGTGCCAGCAGCCACCGACTAGTTTTTCCTGGGGAGCTGTTTTTT
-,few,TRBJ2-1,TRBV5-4,CASSLAPQLNEQFF,TGTGCCAGCAGCTTAGCCCCCCAGTTAAATGAGCAGTTCTTC
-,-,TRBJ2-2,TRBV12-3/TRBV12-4,CASIPRGGSGELFF,TGTGCCAGCATCCCAAGGGGGGGCTCCGGGGAGCTGTTTTTT
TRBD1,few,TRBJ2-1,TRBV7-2,CASSRPGQGLFEQFF,TGTGCCAGCAGCCGACCGGGACAGGGATTATTTGAGCAGTTCTTC
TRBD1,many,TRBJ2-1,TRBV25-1,CASSGQGDSREQFF,TGTGCCAGCTCAGGACAGGGAGACTCCCGTGAGCAGTTCTTC
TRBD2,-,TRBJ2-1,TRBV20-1,CSAVTPMDLAGSYNEQFF,TGCAGTGCCGTAACCCCTATGGATCTAGCGGGCTCCTACAATGAGCAGTTCTTC
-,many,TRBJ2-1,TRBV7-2,CASSRDPDSNEQFF,TGTGCCAGCAGCCGGGACCCAGATTCCAATGAGCAGTTCTTC
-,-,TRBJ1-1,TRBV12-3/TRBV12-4,CASRVYGTQGMSEAFF,TGTGCCAGCAGGGTGTATGGCACCCAGGGTATGTCTGAAGCTTTCTTT
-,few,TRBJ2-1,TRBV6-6,CASSWDDNEQFF,TGTGCCAGCAGTTGGGACGACAATGAGCAGTTCTTC
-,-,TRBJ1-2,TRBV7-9,CASTLGPGNGYTF,TGTGCCAGCACATTGGGGCCGGGGAATGGCTACACCTTC
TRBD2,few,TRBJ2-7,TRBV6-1,CASSDPSGGVYEQYF,TGTGCCAGCAGCGACCCTAGCGGGGGGGTTTACGAGCAGTACTTC
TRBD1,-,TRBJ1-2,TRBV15,CATSGGTGGPYGYTF,TGTGCCACCAGCGGGGGGACAGGGGGGCCCTATGGCTACACCTTC
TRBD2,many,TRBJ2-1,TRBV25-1,CASRDTGRGRASEQFF,TGTGCCAGCAGAGACACTGGACGCGGGAGGGCCAGTGAGCAGTTCTTC
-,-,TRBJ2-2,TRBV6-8,CASSRSSTGELFF,TGTGCCAGCAGCCGCAGTTCGACCGGGGAGCTGTTTTTT
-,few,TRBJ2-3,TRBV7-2,CATRRGYPTDTQYF,TGTGCCACGCGCCGGGGGTACCCCACAGATACGCAGTATTTT
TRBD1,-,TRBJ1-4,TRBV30,CAWGQAGNEKLFF,TGTGCCTGGGGACAGGCGGGAAATGAAAAACTGTTTTTT
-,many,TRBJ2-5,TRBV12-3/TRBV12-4,CASSSPETQYF,TGTGCCAGCAGCTCCCCGGAGACCCAGTACTTC
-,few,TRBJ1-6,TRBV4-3,CASSQGLQGIYSPLHF,TGCGCCAGCAGCCAGGGCCTACAGGGAATATATTCACCCCTCCACTTT
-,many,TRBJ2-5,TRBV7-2,CASSRKPGRWQETQYF,TGTGCCAGCAGTCGTAAACCGGGACGTTGGCAAGAGACCCAGTACTTC
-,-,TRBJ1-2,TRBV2,CASSVVLERAEGYTF,-
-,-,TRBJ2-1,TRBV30,CAWRTQRRYNEQFF,TGTGCCTGGAGAACCCAGAGACGCTACAATGAGCAGTTCTTC
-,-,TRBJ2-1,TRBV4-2,CASSYRVDEQFF,TGTGCCAGCAGCTACAGGGTCGATGAGCAGTTCTTC
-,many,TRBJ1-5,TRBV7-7,CASSLGTENQPQHF,TGTGCCAGCAGCTTAGGGACAGAGAATCAGCCCCAGCATTTT
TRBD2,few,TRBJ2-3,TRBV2,CASGRAGRADTQYF,TGTGCCAGCGGGAGAGCGGGACGCGCAGATACGCAGTATTTT
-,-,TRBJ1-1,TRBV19,CASTTTGRSAEAFF,TGTGCCAGTACAACCACTGGGCGATCGGCTGAAGCTTTCTTT
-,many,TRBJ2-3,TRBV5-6,CASSLAYRLTSTDTQYF,TGTGCCAGCAGCTTGGCCTACAGGTTGACTAGCACAGATACGCAGTATTTT
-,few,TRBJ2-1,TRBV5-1,CATQVSGGADEQFF,TGCGCCACCCAAGTTAGCGGAGGGGCCGATGAGCAGTTCTTC
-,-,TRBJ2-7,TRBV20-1,CSARDWAGSGEQYF,TGCAGTGCTAGAGATTGGGCGGGATCGGGCGAGCAGTACTTC
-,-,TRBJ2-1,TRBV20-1,CSAQLGNEQFF,TGCAGTGCGCAGCTAGGCAATGAGCAGTTCTTC
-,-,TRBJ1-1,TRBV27,CASSKWAENTEAFF,TGTGCCAGCAGTAAATGGGCGGAGAACACTGAAGCTTTCTTT
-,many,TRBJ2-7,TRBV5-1,CASSSSSHEQYF,TGCGCCAGCAGCTCCTCGAGTCACGAGCAGTACTTC
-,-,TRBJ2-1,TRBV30,CACPSERGSYNEQFF,TGTGCCTGCCCCTCTGAACGGGGCTCCTACAATGAGCAGTTCTTC
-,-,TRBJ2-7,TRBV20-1,CSAHSGIGNEQYF,TGCAGTGCTCACTCCGGGATTGGAAACGAGCAGTACTTC
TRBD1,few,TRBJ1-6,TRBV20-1,CSAPQDTGGDSPLHF,TGCAGTGCCCCACAGGACACAGGGGGTGATTCACCCCTCCACTTT
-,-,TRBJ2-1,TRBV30,CAWSPGPYNEQFF,TGTGCCTGGAGTCCCGGGCCCTACAATGAGCAGTTCTTC
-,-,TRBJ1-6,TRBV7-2,CASSQDRNNSPLHF,TGTGCCAGCAGCCAGGACAGAAATAATTCACCCCTCCACTTT
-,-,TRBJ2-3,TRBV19,CASSMMSDTQYF,TGTGCCAGTAGTATGATGTCAGATACGCAGTATTTT
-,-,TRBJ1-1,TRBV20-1,CSARPGTTGGTEAFF,TGCAGCGCTAGACCCGGAACAACAGGCGGGACTGAAGCTTTCTTT
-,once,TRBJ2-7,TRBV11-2,CASSPGRTASYEQYF,TGTGCCAGCAGCCCGGGAAGGACTGCCTCCTACGAGCAGTACTTC
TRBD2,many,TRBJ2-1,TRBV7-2,CASSAGLAEYNEQFF,TGTGCCAGCAGCGCGGGACTAGCAGAGTACAATGAGCAGTTCTTC
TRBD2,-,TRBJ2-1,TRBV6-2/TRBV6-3,CASSLTSGRTNEQFF,TGTGCCAGCAGCCTGACTAGCGGGAGGACGAATGAGCAGTTCTTC
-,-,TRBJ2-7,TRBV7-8,CTSSLGPDYEQYF,TGTACCAGCAGCTTAGGTCCCGACTACGAGCAGTACTTC